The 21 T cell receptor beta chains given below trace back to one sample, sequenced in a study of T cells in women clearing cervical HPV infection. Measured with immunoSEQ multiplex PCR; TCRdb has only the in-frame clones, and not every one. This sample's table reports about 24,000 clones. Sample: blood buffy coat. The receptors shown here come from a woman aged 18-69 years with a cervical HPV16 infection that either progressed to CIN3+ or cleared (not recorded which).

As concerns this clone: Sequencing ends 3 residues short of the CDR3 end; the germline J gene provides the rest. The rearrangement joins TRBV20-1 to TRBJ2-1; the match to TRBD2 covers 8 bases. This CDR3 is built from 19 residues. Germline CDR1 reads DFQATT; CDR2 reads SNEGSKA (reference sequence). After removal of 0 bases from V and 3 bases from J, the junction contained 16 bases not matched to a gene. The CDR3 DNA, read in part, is TGCAGTGCTAGAGATACTGGCGGGTGGGCGGGAGGACTCTACAATGAG. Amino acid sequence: CSARDTGGWAGGLYNE. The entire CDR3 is CSARDTGGWAGGLYNEQFF.

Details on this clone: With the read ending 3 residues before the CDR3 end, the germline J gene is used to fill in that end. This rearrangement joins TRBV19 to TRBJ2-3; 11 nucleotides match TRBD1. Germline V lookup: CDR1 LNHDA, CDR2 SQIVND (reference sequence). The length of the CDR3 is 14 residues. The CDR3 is CASVGQGASQPQYF. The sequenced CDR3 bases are TGTGCCAGTGTCGGACAGGGGGCGAGTCAGCCG. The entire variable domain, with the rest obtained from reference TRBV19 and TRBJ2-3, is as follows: DGGITQSPKYLFRKEGQNVTLSCEQNLNHDAMYWYRQDPGQGLRLIYYSQIVNDFQKGDIAEGYSVSREKKESFPLTVTSAQKNPTAFYLCASVGQGASQPQYFGPGTRLTVL.

The DNA read from the CDR3 is TGTGCCAGCAGCTTCCAGGGAACAGATACG. Its protein product is CASSFQGTDT. The entire CDR3 sequence reads CASSFQGTDTQYF. V usage is TRBV7-2 and J usage is TRBJ2-3; tentatively, D is TRBD1 (5 bases). The read ends 3 residues before the CDR3 terminus; that terminus is restored from the germline J gene. CDR3 length: 13 amino acids. CDR1 and CDR2 from the germline V gene are SGHTA and FQGNSA. The V and J ends lost 3 bases and 3 bases respectively, with 7 bases between them.

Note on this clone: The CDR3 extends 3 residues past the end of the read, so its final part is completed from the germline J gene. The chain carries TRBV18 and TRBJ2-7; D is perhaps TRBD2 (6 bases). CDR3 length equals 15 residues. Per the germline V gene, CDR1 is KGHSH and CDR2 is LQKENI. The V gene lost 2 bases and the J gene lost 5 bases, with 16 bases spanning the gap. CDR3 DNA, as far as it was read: TGTGCCAGCTCACCAGGCCGGGGGTCGGAACACGAG. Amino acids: CASSPGRGSEHE. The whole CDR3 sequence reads CASSPGRGSEHEQYF. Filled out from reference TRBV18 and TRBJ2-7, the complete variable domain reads NAGVMQNPRHLVRRRGQEARLRCSPMKGHSHVYWYRQLPEEGLKFMVYLQKENIIDESGMPKERFSAEFPKEGPSILRIQQVVRGDSAAYFCASSPGRGSEHEQYFGPGTRLTVT.

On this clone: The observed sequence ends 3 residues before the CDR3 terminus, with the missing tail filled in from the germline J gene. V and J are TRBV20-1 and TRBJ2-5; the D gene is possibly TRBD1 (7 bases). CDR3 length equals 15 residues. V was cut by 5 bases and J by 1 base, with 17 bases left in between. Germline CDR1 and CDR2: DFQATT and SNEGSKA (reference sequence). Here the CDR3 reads CSAQGGPDLQETQYF. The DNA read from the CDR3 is TGCAGTGCTCAGGGGGGACCTGACCTCCAAGAGACC.

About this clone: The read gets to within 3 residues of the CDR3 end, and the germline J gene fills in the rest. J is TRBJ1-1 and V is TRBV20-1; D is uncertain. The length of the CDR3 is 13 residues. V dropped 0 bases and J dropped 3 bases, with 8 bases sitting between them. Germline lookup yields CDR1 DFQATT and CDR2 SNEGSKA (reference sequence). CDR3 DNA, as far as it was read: TGCAGTGCTAGAGAGAATTCGGACACTGAA. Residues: CSARENSDTE. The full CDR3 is CSARENSDTEAFF.

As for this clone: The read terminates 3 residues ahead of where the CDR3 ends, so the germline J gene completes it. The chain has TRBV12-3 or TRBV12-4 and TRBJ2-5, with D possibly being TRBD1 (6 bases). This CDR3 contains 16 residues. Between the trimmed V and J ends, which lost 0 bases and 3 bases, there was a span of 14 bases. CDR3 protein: CASSLAREGTKETQYF. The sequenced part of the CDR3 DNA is TGTGCCAGCAGTTTAGCGCGCGAGGGGACAAAAGAGACC.

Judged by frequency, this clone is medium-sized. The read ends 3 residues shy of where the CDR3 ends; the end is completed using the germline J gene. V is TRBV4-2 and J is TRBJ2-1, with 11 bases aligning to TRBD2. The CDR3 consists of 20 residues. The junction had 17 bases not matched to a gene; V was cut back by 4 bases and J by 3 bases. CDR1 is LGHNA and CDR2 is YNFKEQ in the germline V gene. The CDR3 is CASSRILTSGGPGFYNEQFF. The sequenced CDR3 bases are TGTGCCAGCAGCCGTATACTTACTAGCGGGGGCCCCGGTTTCTACAATGAG.

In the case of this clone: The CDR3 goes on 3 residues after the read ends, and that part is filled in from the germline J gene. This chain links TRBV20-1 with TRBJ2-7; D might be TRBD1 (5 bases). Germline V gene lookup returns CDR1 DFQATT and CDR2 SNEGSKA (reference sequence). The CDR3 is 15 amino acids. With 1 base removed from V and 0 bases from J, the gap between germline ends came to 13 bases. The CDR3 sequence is CSARGLAGHSYEQYF. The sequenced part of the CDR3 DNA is TGCAGTGCTAGAGGTCTGGCAGGGCACTCCTACGAG.

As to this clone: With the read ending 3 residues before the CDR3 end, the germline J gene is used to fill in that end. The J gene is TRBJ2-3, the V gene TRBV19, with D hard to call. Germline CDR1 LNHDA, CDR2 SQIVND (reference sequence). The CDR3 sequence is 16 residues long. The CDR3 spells CASRESAVNSNQPQYF. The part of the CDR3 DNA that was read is TGTGCCAGTAGAGAGTCGGCAGTGAATAGCAATCAGCCG.

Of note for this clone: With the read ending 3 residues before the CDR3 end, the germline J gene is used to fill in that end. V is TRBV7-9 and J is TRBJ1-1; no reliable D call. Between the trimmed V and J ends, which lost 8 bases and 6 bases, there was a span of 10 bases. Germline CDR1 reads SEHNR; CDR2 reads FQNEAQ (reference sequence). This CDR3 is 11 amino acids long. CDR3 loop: CASVSGPEAFF. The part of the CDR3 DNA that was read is TGTGCCAGCGTGAGCGGCCCTGAA.

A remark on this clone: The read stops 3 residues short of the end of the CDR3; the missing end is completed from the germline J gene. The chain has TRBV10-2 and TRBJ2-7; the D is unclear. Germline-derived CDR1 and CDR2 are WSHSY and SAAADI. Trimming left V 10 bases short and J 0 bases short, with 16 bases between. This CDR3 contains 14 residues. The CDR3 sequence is CATQNAQISYEQYF. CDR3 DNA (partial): TGCGCCACCCAAAATGCACAAATCTCCTACGAG.

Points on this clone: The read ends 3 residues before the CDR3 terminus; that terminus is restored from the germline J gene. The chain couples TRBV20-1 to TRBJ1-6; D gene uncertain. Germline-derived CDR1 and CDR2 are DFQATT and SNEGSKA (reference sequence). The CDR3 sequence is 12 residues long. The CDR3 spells CSASSPRSALHF. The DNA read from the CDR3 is TGCAGTGCTAGCTCCCCCCGATCGGCC.

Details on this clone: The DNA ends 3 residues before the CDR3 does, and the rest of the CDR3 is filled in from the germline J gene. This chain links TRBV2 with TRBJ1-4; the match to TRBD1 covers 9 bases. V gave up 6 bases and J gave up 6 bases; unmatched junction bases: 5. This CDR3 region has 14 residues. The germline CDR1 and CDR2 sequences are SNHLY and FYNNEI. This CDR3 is CASRSRTGDEKLFF. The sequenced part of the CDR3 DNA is TGTGCCAGCAGGTCTAGGACAGGGGATGAAAAA.

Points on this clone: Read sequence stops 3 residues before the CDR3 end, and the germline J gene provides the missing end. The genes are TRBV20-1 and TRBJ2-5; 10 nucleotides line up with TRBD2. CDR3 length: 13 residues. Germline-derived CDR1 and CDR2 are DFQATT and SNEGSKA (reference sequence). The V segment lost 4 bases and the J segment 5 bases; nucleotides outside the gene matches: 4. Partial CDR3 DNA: TGCAGTGCTACACGGACTAGCGGCGAGACC. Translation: CSATRTSGET. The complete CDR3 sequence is CSATRTSGETQYF.

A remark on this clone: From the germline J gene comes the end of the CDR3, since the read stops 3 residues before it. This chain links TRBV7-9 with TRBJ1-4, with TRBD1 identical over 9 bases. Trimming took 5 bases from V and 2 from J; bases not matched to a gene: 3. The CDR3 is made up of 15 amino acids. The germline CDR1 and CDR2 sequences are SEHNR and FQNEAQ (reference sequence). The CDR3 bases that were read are TGTGCCAGCAGCCCGGGGACAGGGACTAATGAAAAA. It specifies CASSPGTGTNEK. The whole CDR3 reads CASSPGTGTNEKLFF.

CDR3: CASSQELAGEVTQETQYF. The CDR3 DNA, read in part, is TGTGCCAGCAGCCAAGAACTAGCGGGAGAAGTAACCCAAGAGACC. This sequence joins TRBV4-2 and TRBJ2-5; 11 bases are shared with TRBD2. The read gets to within 3 residues of the CDR3 end, and the germline J gene fills in the rest. The CDR3 is made up of 18 amino acids. With 0 bases clipped from V and 1 base from J, the junction kept 7 bases outside the gene matches. CDR1 is LGHNA and CDR2 is YNFKEQ in the germline V gene.

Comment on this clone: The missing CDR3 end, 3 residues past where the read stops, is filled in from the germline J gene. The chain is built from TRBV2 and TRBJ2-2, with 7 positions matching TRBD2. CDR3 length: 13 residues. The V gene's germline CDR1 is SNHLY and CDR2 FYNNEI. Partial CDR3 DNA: TGTGCCAGCCGGAAAGGGGAGGGAGAAAAG. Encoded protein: CASRKGEGEK. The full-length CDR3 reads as CASRKGEGEKLFF.

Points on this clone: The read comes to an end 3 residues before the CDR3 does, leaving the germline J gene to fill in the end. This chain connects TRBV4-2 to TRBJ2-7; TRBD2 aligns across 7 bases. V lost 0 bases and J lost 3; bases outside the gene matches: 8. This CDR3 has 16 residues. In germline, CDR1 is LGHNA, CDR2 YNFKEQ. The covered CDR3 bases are TGTGCCAGCAGCCAAGATAGTCTAGCGGAGAACTACGAG. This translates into CASSQDSLAENYE. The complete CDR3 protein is CASSQDSLAENYEQYF.

Here the CDR3 reads CASSLSRQEIYGYTF. The sequenced CDR3 bases are TGTGCCAGCTCACTCTCCAGACAGGAGATTTATGGC. This chain joins TRBV18 and TRBJ1-2; maybe TRBD1 (6 bases). With the read ending 3 residues before the CDR3 end, the germline J gene is used to fill in that end. V lost 4 bases and J lost 5, with 17 bases in between. The CDR3 loop spans 15 amino acids. CDR1 is KGHSH, CDR2 LQKENI, per germline.

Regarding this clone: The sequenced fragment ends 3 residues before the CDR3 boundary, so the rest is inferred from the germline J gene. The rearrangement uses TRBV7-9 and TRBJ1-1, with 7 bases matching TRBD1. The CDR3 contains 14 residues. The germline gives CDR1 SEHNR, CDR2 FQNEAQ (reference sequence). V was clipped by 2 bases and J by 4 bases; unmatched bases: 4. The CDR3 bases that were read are TGTGCCAGCAGCTTACGGGACAGTACCACTGAA. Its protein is CASSLRDSTTE. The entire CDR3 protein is CASSLRDSTTEAFF.